Included here is one TCR beta chain sequence, with context. Antigen unknown. This entry comes from a study of T cell responses to AZD1222 COVID-19 vaccine. Regarding the study as a whole: Nearly half of spike-specific TCRs reportedly target variant regions that are unmutated in the B.1.351 and B.1.1.7 variants. An increase in Spike-specific TCR breadth and depth was observed after two AZD1222 doses.

Only in-frame clones appear in the TCRdb table, and some are missing; sequencing was by immunoSEQ multiplex PCR. The sample holds 53,000 or so clones, about 88% seen once. The V and J ends lost 6 bases and 6 bases, in that order; junction bases with no gene match: 13. The CDR3 runs 15 residues. CDR1 is LNHDA, CDR2 SQIVND, per germline (reference sequence). The J gene is TRBJ2-7, the V gene TRBV19; 8 bases agree with TRBD1. Sequences were derived from peripheral blood, sampled on day 0 of AZD1222 vaccination. The sequence was obtained from an adult in good health. The CDR3 nucleotides read TGTGCCAGTAGCAGATTCCCGGGACAGGACGGCGAGCAGTACTTC. Its protein is CASSRFPGQDGEQYF. The full variable domain, in which reference TRBV19 and TRBJ2-7 provide the parts outside the CDR3, is DGGITQSPKYLFRKEGQNVTLSCEQNLNHDAMYWYRQDPGQGLRLIYYSQIVNDFQKGDIAEGYSVSREKKESFPLTVTSAQKNPTAFYLCASSRFPGQDGEQYFGPGTRLTVT.